This T cell receptor beta chain was retrieved from a study of blood T cell repertoires in COVID-19. Study overall: The United States, Italy and Spain supplied acute and convalescent COVID-19 samples. Sources were T cells, B-cell-depleted T cells, or PBMCs; the material itself was cDNA or gDNA.

This CDR3 has 16 residues. V shed 0 bases and J 7 bases; nucleotides not matched to a gene: 8. Germline assignment: CDR1 SGHKS and CDR2 YYEKEE (reference sequence). This clone has just one count. As handled by the study authors: Amplification from reference gene primers served as the basis for estimated nucleated cell counts. Generated by immunoSEQ multiplex PCR, the TCRdb table keeps only in-frame clones and is missing some. V, J and clone size were drawn from that table, and D and trimming were deduced from the DNA. The data hold about 87,000 clones, with around 87% observed a single time. V is TRBV5-5 and J is TRBJ2-7; 12 nucleotides align to TRBD2. Sequencing was done on a sample of peripheral blood. This sequence was found in a human donor with acute or convalescent COVID-19. The donor label of this sample is uncertain. DNA of the CDR3: TGTGCCAGCAGCTTGGGACTAGCGGGGGTAACTGCAGAGCAGTACTTC. It codes for CASSLGLAGVTAEQYF.